This T cell receptor (beta chain) was captured by sequencing in a study of blood T cell repertoires in COVID-19. About the research overall: Samples came from the United States, Italy and Spain, spanning acute and convalescent COVID-19. T cells, B-cell-depleted T cells, or PBMCs supplied cDNA or gDNA.

In the study's own analysis: From reference gene primer amplification, estimates of nucleated cell counts were derived. Profiling relied on immunoSEQ multiplex PCR, and the TCRdb table lists in-frame clones only, not all of them. V and J calls and clone size are copied from that table; D and trimming were computed from the DNA. The sample comprises roughly 40,000 clones, roughly three quarters of which are singletons, and under 9.5% rests with the top ten. CDR3 length equals 16 residues. The V and J ends lost 0 bases and 1 base respectively, with 11 bases between them. The germline V gene has CDR1 LNHNV and CDR2 YYDKDF (reference sequence).

The chain uses TRBV15 and TRBJ2-3; D ambiguous. The sequence was obtained from a man between 65 and 85 years old with active or convalescent COVID-19. What was sequenced was peripheral blood. The CDR3 loop reads CATSRDKRLGTDTQYF. The CDR3 DNA follows: TGTGCCACCAGCAGAGACAAGAGGTTGGGCACAGATACGCAGTATTTT.